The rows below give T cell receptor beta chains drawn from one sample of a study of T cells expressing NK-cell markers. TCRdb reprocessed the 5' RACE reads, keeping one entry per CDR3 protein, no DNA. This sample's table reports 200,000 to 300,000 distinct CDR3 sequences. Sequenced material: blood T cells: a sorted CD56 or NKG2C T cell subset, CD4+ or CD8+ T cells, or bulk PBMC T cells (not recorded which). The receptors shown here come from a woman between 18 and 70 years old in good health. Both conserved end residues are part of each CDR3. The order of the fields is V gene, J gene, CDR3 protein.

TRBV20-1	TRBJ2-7	CSASFGVGPYEQYF
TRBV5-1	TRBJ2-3	CASSLGPRPGTDTQYF
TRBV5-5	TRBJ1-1	CASTLNTEAFF
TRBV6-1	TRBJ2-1	CASRGQGDPSSYNEQFF
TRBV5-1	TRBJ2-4	CASSSPGDGNIQYF
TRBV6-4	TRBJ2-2	CASSDPTGGELFF
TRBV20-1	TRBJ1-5	CSARDGGRNQPQHF
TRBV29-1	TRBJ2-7	CSVAVDRAYEQYF
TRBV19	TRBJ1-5	CASSMGVDQPQHF
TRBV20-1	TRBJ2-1	CSARERLAGRNEQFF
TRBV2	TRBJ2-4	CASGKGQAGNIQYF
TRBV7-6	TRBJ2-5	CASSLDGQRPGSHQETQYF
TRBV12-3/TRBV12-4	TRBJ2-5	CASSPRGLGEETQYF
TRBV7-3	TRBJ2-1	CASSSYPGTSGRNEQFF
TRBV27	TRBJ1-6	CASSARGGSPLHF
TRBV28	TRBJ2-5	CASSWGRLAGFFRTQYF
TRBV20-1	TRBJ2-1	CSAGGGASSYNEQFF
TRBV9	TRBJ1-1	CASSVVGDTPNTEAFF